One and the same sample provided the 28 T cell receptor beta chains below, sequenced in a study of T cell clonotyping in hematopoietic cell transplantation. Produced via immunoSEQ multiplex PCR; TCRdb's table is partial and in-frame only. The table lists approximately 28,000 clones, roughly 82% of them singletons. The time point: recipient sample about 28 days before transplant, after cytoreduction. The specimen comprised peripheral blood mononuclear cells, sampled before stem cell transplant. The source of these receptors is a woman aged 60-75 years with acute myeloid leukemia. Some clones in this sample may be carry-over from other donors' samples.

This clone came up a few times. The chain links TRBV7-6 to TRBJ2-7, with D tentatively TRBD1 (5 bases). Germline CDR1 SGHVS, CDR2 FNYEAQ. V lost 0 bases and J lost 2, with 8 bases in between. This CDR3 has 14 residues. The chain's CDR3 is CASSLATGAYEQYF. DNA for the CDR3: TGTGCCAGCAGCTTAGCTACAGGAGCCTACGAGCAGTACTTC.

Only a few counts were recorded for this clone. The chain recombines TRBV7-8 with TRBJ1-4, with 10 positions matching TRBD1. CDR3 size: 16 residues. Germline V CDR1 and CDR2: SGHVS, FQNEAQ. The V and J ends lost 5 bases and 7 bases, in that order; junction bases with no gene match: 10. CDR3: CASSRTGGRGGEKLFF. DNA for the CDR3: TGTGCCAGCAGCCGGACAGGGGGAAGGGGAGGTGAAAAACTGTTTTTT.

This chain links TRBV10-3 with TRBJ2-7; D remains ambiguous. V was shortened by 5 bases and J by 3 bases, with 5 bases between the two germline ends. CDR3 length equals 11 residues. Germline-derived CDR1 and CDR2 are ENHRY and SYGVKD. CDR3: CAISTSYEQYF. The CDR3 nucleotides are TGTGCCATCAGTACAAGCTACGAGCAGTACTTC.

This clone was seen only a few times. The chain couples TRBV19 to TRBJ2-1; 8 bases match TRBD2. Per germline, CDR1 LNHDA and CDR2 SQIVND (reference sequence). The CDR3 runs to 15 residues. With V trimmed by 5 bases and J by 3 bases, 6 bases remained unmatched. The CDR3 sequence is CASSPLTSDYNEQFF. In DNA, the CDR3 is TGTGCCAGTAGTCCCCTGACTAGCGACTACAATGAGCAGTTCTTC.

This chain joins TRBV29-1 and TRBJ1-1; D is perhaps TRBD1 (6 bases). The CDR3 runs 12 residues. Germline V gene data show CDR1 as SQVTM and CDR2 as ANQGSEA. V was pared by 7 bases and J by 5 bases, with 14 bases between. The CDR3 DNA is TGCAGCGCTCCATCCCAGGGGACTGAAGCTTTCTTT. It translates to CSAPSQGTEAFF.

This chain uses TRBV7-2 with TRBJ2-1; D uncertain. Trimming took off 4 bases at V and 0 bases at J, with 10 bases between the two ends. The germline V gene has CDR1 SGHTA and CDR2 FQGNSA. The CDR3 extends over 15 amino acids. DNA of the CDR3: TGTGCCAGCAGCTCTGTGGGTTCCTCCTACAATGAGCAGTTCTTC. This sequence encodes CASSSVGSSYNEQFF.

The genes are TRBV2 and TRBJ2-7; 11 positions match TRBD2. With V trimmed by 6 bases and J by 5 bases, 6 bases remained unmatched. There are 14 residues in the CDR3. CDR1 and CDR2 from the germline V gene are SNHLY and FYNNEI. CDR3 nucleotide sequence: TGTGCCAGCAGGGAGACTAGCGGGGCCCACGAGCAGTACTTC. It encodes CASRETSGAHEQYF.

Notes on this clone: Other nucleotide sequences in the sample specify the same CDR3. The V and J genes are TRBV28 and TRBJ2-7; no clear D. The V end lost 5 bases, the J end lost 3 bases, and 5 bases lay between the germline ends. The germline CDR1 and CDR2 sequences are MDHEN and SYDVKM. There are 11 residues in the CDR3. The CDR3, as DNA: TGTGCCAGCAGTCAAGTCTACGAGCAGTACTTC. It is translated as CASSQVYEQYF.

The chain joins TRBV5-4 to TRBJ2-7; D remains ambiguous. The CDR3 covers 13 residues. V was shortened by 0 bases and J by 2 bases, with 6 bases between the two germline ends. Germline CDR1 and CDR2: SGHNT and YYREEE (reference sequence). The CDR3 bases are TGTGCCAGCAGCTTGGACTATACCTACGAGCAGTACTTC. Its protein is CASSLDYTYEQYF.

This clone was counted between two and nine times. V usage is TRBV6-5 and J usage is TRBJ1-6, with a weak D call TRBD1 (5 bases). Trimming shortened V by 7 bases and J by 10 bases, and 14 bases separated the two germline ends. The CDR3 covers 13 residues. CDR1 MNHEY and CDR2 SVGAGI come from the germline V gene. The CDR3 nucleotides are TGTGCCAGCACCAAGCGAGGGGTATCACCCCTCCACTTT. Its translation is CASTKRGVSPLHF.

This clone was observed a handful of times. J is TRBJ1-5 and V is TRBV6-6; D not certain. The CDR3 contains 13 residues. V was clipped by 8 bases and J by 5 bases, with 13 bases between them. Germline V CDR1 and CDR2: MNHNY, SVGAGI (reference sequence). The CDR3 bases are TGTGCCAGCGGCGAATCGCCGGATCAGCCCCAGCATTTT. It yields the protein CASGESPDQPQHF.

This rearrangement joins TRBV2 to TRBJ2-7, with D perhaps matching TRBD1 (5 bases). The CDR3 spans 13 residues. V lost 5 bases and J 0 bases, leaving 8 bases between the germline ends. From germline, CDR1 is SNHLY and CDR2 FYNNEI. The CDR3 spells CASSRQSSYEQYF. The CDR3 nucleotides are TGTGCCAGCAGTCGACAGAGCTCCTACGAGCAGTACTTC.

This chain uses TRBV6-5 with TRBJ2-7; D is unclear. The germline V gene has CDR1 MNHEY and CDR2 SVGAGI. The CDR3 length is 14 residues. The ends were cut back, 0 bases at V and 2 bases at J, with 8 bases in the middle. The CDR3 nucleotides read TGTGCCAGCAGTTACTCCGCCCAGCCCTACGAGCAGTACTTC. This encodes CASSYSAQPYEQYF.

This chain links TRBV15 with TRBJ2-2; no clear D. V dropped 7 bases and J dropped 0 bases, with 6 bases sitting between them. CDR1 and CDR2 from the germline V gene are LNHNV and YYDKDF (reference sequence). The length of the CDR3 is 13 residues. The CDR3: CATTTANTGELFF. CDR3 bases: TGTGCCACCACCACCGCGAACACCGGGGAGCTGTTTTTT.

The rearrangement links TRBV7-2 to TRBJ2-4; a possible D gene is TRBD2 (7 bases). CDR1 is SGHTA and CDR2 is FQGNSA in the germline V gene. V was cut by 3 bases and J by 8 bases, with 14 bases left in between. The CDR3 sequence is 14 residues long. CDR3 protein: CASSFHGGRDIQYF. CDR3 nucleotide sequence: TGTGCCAGCAGCTTCCACGGGGGGCGGGACATTCAGTACTTC.

The rearrangement links TRBV29-1 to TRBJ1-5, with D hard to call. Germline-derived CDR1 and CDR2 are SQVTM and ANQGSEA. CDR3 length: 13 residues. V gave up 0 bases and J gave up 5 bases, with 8 bases separating them. CDR3 in amino acids: CSVEDRGDQPQHF. The CDR3 DNA follows: TGCAGCGTTGAAGATCGGGGAGATCAGCCCCAGCATTTT.

The table lists this clone with a few counts. The chain recombines TRBV2 with TRBJ2-2; D is possibly TRBD2 (5 bases). Trimming stripped 6 bases from V and 2 bases from J, with 10 bases between. From germline, CDR1 is SNHLY and CDR2 FYNNEI. This CDR3 contains 14 residues. The CDR3 bases are TGTGCCAGCAGGGGAGACATTAACACCGGGGAGCTGTTTTTT. It codes for CASRGDINTGELFF.

This clone is a singleton in its sample. The genes are TRBV5-6 and TRBJ2-7; D may match TRBD1 or TRBD2 (6 bases each). The V and J ends lost 2 bases and 0 bases respectively, with 9 bases between them. The CDR3 consists of 14 residues. Germline assignment: CDR1 SGHDT and CDR2 YYEEEE. The CDR3 loop is CASSFGGASYEQYF. For the CDR3, the DNA is TGTGCCAGCAGCTTCGGGGGCGCCTCCTACGAGCAGTACTTC.

The chain carries TRBV6-6 and TRBJ2-2, with TRBD1 matching 10 bases. CDR1 is MNHNY, CDR2 SVGAGI, per germline (reference sequence). This CDR3 region has 15 residues. The V gene end was trimmed by 6 bases and the J gene end by 4 bases; junction bases not matched to a gene: 5. This chain's CDR3 is CASRSRTGGTGELFF. The CDR3 DNA reads TGTGCCAGCAGATCCAGGACAGGGGGCACCGGGGAGCTGTTTTTT.

The chain employs TRBV11-2 and TRBJ1-1; D not certain. The CDR3 loop spans 13 amino acids. V gave up 4 bases and J gave up 6 bases, with 12 bases separating them. Per the germline V gene, CDR1 is SGHAT and CDR2 is FQNNGV. The CDR3 DNA sequence: TGTGCCAGCAGCTCCATTGGGAGAGCTGAAGCTTTCTTT. Protein: CASSSIGRAEAFF.

Here the CDR3 reads CASSIDGQGGGYTF. CDR3 DNA sequence: TGTGCCAGTAGTATCGACGGACAGGGGGGAGGCTACACCTTC. The chain uses TRBV19 and TRBJ1-2, with 10 bases lining up with TRBD1. The germline V gene encodes CDR1 LNHDA and CDR2 SQIVND (reference sequence). V was clipped by 3 bases and J by 8 bases; unmatched bases: 6. The CDR3 sequence is 14 residues long.

V usage is TRBV28 and J usage is TRBJ1-2, with a weak D call TRBD1 (5 bases). Germline CDR1 reads MDHEN; CDR2 reads SYDVKM. The CDR3 totals 12 residues. V was cut by 4 bases and J by 5 bases, with 8 bases left in between. The CDR3 sequence is CASSSAGYGYTF. In nucleotides, the CDR3 is TGTGCCAGCAGTTCGGCAGGGTATGGCTACACCTTC.

The V and J genes are TRBV6-4 and TRBJ2-3; 8 nucleotides align to TRBD2. The CDR3 is made up of 14 amino acids. CDR1 MRHNA and CDR2 SNTAGT come from the germline V gene. With 3 bases clipped from V and 1 base from J, the junction kept 0 bases outside the gene matches. The CDR3 sequence: CASSERGGTDTQYF. In DNA, the CDR3 is TGTGCCAGCAGTGAGCGGGGGGGCACAGATACGCAGTATTTT.

The CDR3 here is CASSQDPPLPGASGNTIYF. CDR3 nucleotides: TGCGCCAGCAGCCAAGACCCGCCCCTGCCCGGGGCATCTGGAAACACCATATATTTT. The chain combines TRBV4-3 with TRBJ1-3; a weak D match, TRBD1 (5 bases). Germline lookup yields CDR1 LGHNA and CDR2 YSLEER. V gave up 0 bases and J gave up 1 base, with 19 bases separating them. The CDR3 is 19 amino acids.

This chain connects TRBV20-1 to TRBJ2-5, with D perhaps TRBD2 (5 bases). The V end was cut by 5 bases, the J end by 4 bases, with 8 bases between. Per germline, CDR1 DFQATT and CDR2 SNEGSKA (reference sequence). The CDR3 is made up of 11 amino acids. CDR3 in amino acids: CSALSGETQYF. CDR3 bases: TGCAGTGCTCTAAGCGGAGAGACCCAGTACTTC.

The J gene is TRBJ1-1, the V gene TRBV6-5, with a possible D match to TRBD1 (6 bases). Germline-derived CDR1 and CDR2 are MNHEY and SVGAGI. Trimming cost V 6 bases and J 5 bases, with 16 bases left between them. This CDR3 spans 14 amino acids. The DNA for the CDR3 is TGTGCCAGCAGAACCGGGGGCCCCAGTACTGAAGCTTTCTTT. Its translation: CASRTGGPSTEAFF.

This clone is a singleton in its sample. The genes are TRBV5-1 and TRBJ2-7; D is possibly TRBD1 (5 bases). Germline CDR1 SGHRS, CDR2 YFSETQ. The ends were cut back, 4 bases at V and 5 bases at J, with 19 bases in the middle. This CDR3 contains 15 residues. CDR3 region: CASSPEVSLQDEQYF. In DNA form, the CDR3 reads TGCGCCAGCAGCCCCGAGGTTAGCCTACAGGACGAGCAGTACTTC.

The rearrangement links TRBV5-6 to TRBJ2-2; the D call may be TRBD1 or TRBD2 (5 bases each). Germline CDR1 reads SGHDT; CDR2 reads YYEEEE. There are 15 residues in the CDR3. V was shortened by 6 bases and J by 1 base, with 13 bases between the two germline ends. CDR3 amino acids: CASMRGWENTGELFF. The CDR3 nucleotides are TGTGCCAGCATGAGGGGCTGGGAGAACACCGGGGAGCTGTTTTTT.